The rows below give T cell receptor beta chains drawn from one sample of a study of siplizumab effects on memory and regulatory T cells. Generated by immunoSEQ multiplex PCR, the TCRdb table keeps only in-frame clones and is missing some. Of about 50,000 clones listed, less than 90% were seen once; the top ten hold roughly 0.37%. The sequenced material came from naive CD8+ T cells sorted from blood. The receptor source for this set is a human donor in good health. Both conserved end residues are part of each CDR3. The order of the fields is J gene, D gene, V gene, clone size, CDR3 protein, CDR3 DNA. D genes are given only for firm matches. Rows give clone size only sometimes, using once, few, many, or a class for an expanded clone.

j_call: TRBJ2-2; d_call: .; v_call: TRBV19; clone_size: once; cdr3_aa: CASSHSRQELFF; cdr3_nt: TGTGCCAGTAGCCACTCACGCCAGGAGCTGTTTTTT
j_call: TRBJ2-1; d_call: TRBD1; v_call: TRBV2; clone_size: .; cdr3_aa: CASRDSYNEQFF; cdr3_nt: TGTGCCAGTCGGGACAGCTACAATGAGCAGTTCTTC
j_call: TRBJ1-1; d_call: TRBD1; v_call: TRBV10-3; clone_size: .; cdr3_aa: CASQRTGGFMNTEAFF; cdr3_nt: TGTGCCAGTCAAAGGACAGGGGGCTTTATGAACACTGAAGCTTTCTTT
j_call: TRBJ2-7; d_call: .; v_call: TRBV4-1; clone_size: once; cdr3_aa: CASSQGGQNEQYF; cdr3_nt: TGCGCCAGCAGCCAAGGAGGCCAAAACGAGCAGTACTTC
j_call: TRBJ1-3; d_call: .; v_call: TRBV19; clone_size: .; cdr3_aa: CASSMGVSSGNTIYF; cdr3_nt: TGTGCCAGTAGTATGGGCGTTAGTTCTGGAAACACCATATATTTT
j_call: TRBJ1-1; d_call: .; v_call: TRBV7-9; clone_size: .; cdr3_aa: CASSDQDNKWNTEAFF; cdr3_nt: TGTGCCAGCAGCGACCAGGACAATAAGTGGAACACTGAAGCTTTCTTT
j_call: TRBJ2-3; d_call: .; v_call: TRBV27; clone_size: .; cdr3_aa: CASSWGLGDTQYF; cdr3_nt: TGTGCCAGCAGTTGGGGACTGGGTGATACGCAGTATTTT
j_call: TRBJ2-1; d_call: .; v_call: TRBV4-1; clone_size: .; cdr3_aa: CASSQKVGSWDEQFF; cdr3_nt: TGCGCCAGCAGCCAGAAAGTGGGGAGCTGGGATGAGCAGTTCTTC
j_call: TRBJ2-7; d_call: .; v_call: TRBV7-9; clone_size: .; cdr3_aa: CASSLVKYYSYEQYF; cdr3_nt: TGTGCCAGCAGCTTAGTCAAGTATTACTCCTACGAGCAGTACTTC
j_call: TRBJ1-5; d_call: .; v_call: TRBV9; clone_size: .; cdr3_aa: CASSVGTGAHQPQHF; cdr3_nt: TGTGCCAGCAGCGTAGGGACGGGGGCGCATCAGCCCCAGCATTTT
j_call: TRBJ1-5; d_call: .; v_call: TRBV27; clone_size: few; cdr3_aa: CASSLRSGRQPQHF; cdr3_nt: TGTGCCAGCAGTTTAAGGTCAGGGCGACAGCCCCAGCATTTT
j_call: TRBJ1-5; d_call: .; v_call: TRBV7-6; clone_size: few; cdr3_aa: CASSLHGRSSNQPQHF; cdr3_nt: TGTGCCAGCAGCTTACACGGACGTTCTAGCAATCAGCCCCAGCATTTT
j_call: TRBJ2-5; d_call: .; v_call: TRBV11-2; clone_size: .; cdr3_aa: CASSEVQHSYQETQYF; cdr3_nt: TGTGCCAGCAGCGAGGTCCAGCATTCGTACCAAGAGACCCAGTACTTC
j_call: TRBJ1-2; d_call: TRBD1; v_call: TRBV7-8; clone_size: once; cdr3_aa: CASSSGQVGGYTF; cdr3_nt: TGTGCCAGCAGCTCTGGACAGGTCGGAGGCTACACCTTC
j_call: TRBJ1-4; d_call: .; v_call: TRBV6-5; clone_size: .; cdr3_aa: CASSYHGQNEKLFF; cdr3_nt: TGTGCCAGCAGTTACCATGGACAGAATGAAAAACTGTTTTTT
j_call: TRBJ2-5; d_call: TRBD2; v_call: TRBV7-9; clone_size: .; cdr3_aa: CASSPRLAGKETQYF; cdr3_nt: TGTGCCAGCAGCCCACGGCTAGCGGGTAAAGAGACCCAGTACTTC
j_call: TRBJ2-3; d_call: TRBD1; v_call: TRBV4-1; clone_size: .; cdr3_aa: CASSQGPGQAQRTQYF; cdr3_nt: TGCGCCAGCAGCCAAGGGCCGGGACAGGCCCAGCGTACGCAGTATTTT
j_call: TRBJ2-7; d_call: .; v_call: TRBV5-1; clone_size: .; cdr3_aa: CASSLVEGYTYEQYF; cdr3_nt: TGCGCCAGCAGCTTGGTAGAGGGTTATACCTACGAGCAGTACTTC
j_call: TRBJ2-1; d_call: .; v_call: TRBV10-2; clone_size: .; cdr3_aa: CASSEIIVGEQFF; cdr3_nt: TGCGCCAGCAGTGAAATTATCGTCGGTGAGCAGTTCTTC
j_call: TRBJ2-7; d_call: .; v_call: TRBV5-4; clone_size: .; cdr3_aa: CASSLEAPYEQYF; cdr3_nt: TGTGCCAGCAGCTTGGAAGCCCCTTACGAGCAGTACTTC
j_call: TRBJ2-3; d_call: TRBD2; v_call: TRBV11-2; clone_size: .; cdr3_aa: CASSLSGSLTDTQYF; cdr3_nt: TGTGCCAGCAGCTTAAGCGGGAGCCTAACAGATACGCAGTATTTT
j_call: TRBJ2-7; d_call: TRBD2; v_call: TRBV5-6; clone_size: .; cdr3_aa: CASSPGGITASSYEQYF; cdr3_nt: TGTGCCAGCAGCCCCGGGGGGATTACCGCTTCCTCCTACGAGCAGTACTTC
j_call: TRBJ2-7; d_call: TRBD1; v_call: TRBV5-1; clone_size: once; cdr3_aa: CASSLNRGVYEQYF; cdr3_nt: TGCGCCAGCAGCTTGAACAGGGGGGTCTACGAGCAGTACTTC
j_call: TRBJ2-7; d_call: .; v_call: TRBV6-5; clone_size: .; cdr3_aa: CASSSTAAYEQYF; cdr3_nt: TGTGCCAGCAGTTCTACAGCAGCCTACGAGCAGTACTTC
j_call: TRBJ2-7; d_call: TRBD1; v_call: TRBV4-1; clone_size: .; cdr3_aa: CASSQGGTGIYEQYF; cdr3_nt: TGCGCCAGCAGCCAAGGGGGGACAGGGATATACGAGCAGTACTTC
j_call: TRBJ2-3; d_call: .; v_call: TRBV4-1; clone_size: .; cdr3_aa: CASSQEARAPDTQYF; cdr3_nt: TGCGCCAGCAGCCAAGAAGCCCGGGCCCCAGATACGCAGTATTTT
j_call: TRBJ2-1; d_call: .; v_call: TRBV9; clone_size: .; cdr3_aa: CASSVVSAYNEQFF; cdr3_nt: TGTGCCAGCAGCGTCGTGAGTGCCTACAATGAGCAGTTCTTC
j_call: TRBJ2-1; d_call: TRBD2; v_call: TRBV7-2; clone_size: .; cdr3_aa: CASSLAAGGPWEQFF; cdr3_nt: TGTGCCAGCAGCTTAGCGGCGGGGGGGCCATGGGAGCAGTTCTTC
j_call: TRBJ2-7; d_call: TRBD1; v_call: TRBV7-8; clone_size: .; cdr3_aa: CASSAKNRGPNYEQYF; cdr3_nt: TGTGCCAGCAGCGCGAAAAACAGGGGTCCAAACTACGAGCAGTACTTC
j_call: TRBJ1-1; d_call: .; v_call: TRBV10-3; clone_size: .; cdr3_aa: CAITDAANTEAFF; cdr3_nt: TGTGCCATCACTGATGCAGCGAACACTGAAGCTTTCTTT
j_call: TRBJ2-7; d_call: .; v_call: TRBV11-3; clone_size: .; cdr3_aa: CASSGRDKAYEQYF; cdr3_nt: TGTGCCAGCAGCGGCCGGGACAAGGCCTACGAGCAGTACTTC
j_call: TRBJ2-1; d_call: TRBD1; v_call: TRBV6-1; clone_size: .; cdr3_aa: CASKVTGGSYNEQFF; cdr3_nt: TGTGCCAGCAAAGTAACAGGGGGCTCCTACAATGAGCAGTTCTTC
j_call: TRBJ2-5; d_call: TRBD2; v_call: TRBV19; clone_size: .; cdr3_aa: CASSIRLAAQETQYF; cdr3_nt: TGTGCCAGTAGTATTAGACTAGCGGCACAAGAGACCCAGTACTTC
j_call: TRBJ2-1; d_call: TRBD2; v_call: TRBV7-9; clone_size: .; cdr3_aa: CASSPRARSGSSYNEQFF; cdr3_nt: TGTGCCAGCAGCCCAAGAGCCCGTAGCGGGAGTTCCTACAATGAGCAGTTCTTC
j_call: TRBJ1-2; d_call: TRBD1; v_call: TRBV7-9; clone_size: .; cdr3_aa: CASSSGQGSINYGYTF; cdr3_nt: TGTGCCAGCAGCTCAGGACAGGGCTCAATTAACTATGGCTACACCTTC
j_call: TRBJ1-1; d_call: TRBD1; v_call: TRBV2; clone_size: .; cdr3_aa: CASWTGQNTEAFF; cdr3_nt: TGTGCCAGTTGGACAGGCCAGAACACTGAAGCTTTCTTT
j_call: TRBJ2-3; d_call: TRBD1; v_call: TRBV7-3; clone_size: .; cdr3_aa: CASSSPGTGGSDTQYF; cdr3_nt: TGTGCCAGCAGCTCACCCGGGACAGGGGGTTCAGATACGCAGTATTTT
j_call: TRBJ2-1; d_call: .; v_call: TRBV29-1; clone_size: once; cdr3_aa: CSVSLANYNEQFF; cdr3_nt: TGCAGCGTAAGTCTGGCTAACTACAATGAGCAGTTCTTC